This record covers a single T cell receptor (beta chain). Its antigen is unidentified. Unique molecular identifiers were present on the cDNA, and a universal primer site came from template switching. TCRdb redid the calling of the 5' RACE reads with MiXCR, one entry per CDR3 protein. Of about 690,000 distinct CDR3 sequences in the sample, around 5.7% are singletons; the top ten hold roughly 1.6%. The data derive from a study of identical twins. Germline CDR1 is SQVTM and CDR2 is ANQGSEA. Trimming left V 3 bases short and J 0 bases short, with 8 bases between. CDR3 length: 13 residues. Healthy Caucasians supplied all donations. Regarding the study as a whole: Modelling approaches yielded underestimates of out-of-frame TCR alpha sharing between monozygotic twins. Insertions were reduced in abundant cord blood beta clonotypes but not in memory repertoires.

The sample consisted of naive T cells sorted from blood. This TCR was sampled from a man between 18 and 29 years old in good health. This chain joins TRBV29-1 and TRBJ1-2, with D perhaps TRBD1 (6 bases). The CDR3 sequence is CSVEDSSNYGYTF. CDR3 coding DNA: TGCAGCGTTGAGGACAGTTCTAACTATGGCTACACCTTC.